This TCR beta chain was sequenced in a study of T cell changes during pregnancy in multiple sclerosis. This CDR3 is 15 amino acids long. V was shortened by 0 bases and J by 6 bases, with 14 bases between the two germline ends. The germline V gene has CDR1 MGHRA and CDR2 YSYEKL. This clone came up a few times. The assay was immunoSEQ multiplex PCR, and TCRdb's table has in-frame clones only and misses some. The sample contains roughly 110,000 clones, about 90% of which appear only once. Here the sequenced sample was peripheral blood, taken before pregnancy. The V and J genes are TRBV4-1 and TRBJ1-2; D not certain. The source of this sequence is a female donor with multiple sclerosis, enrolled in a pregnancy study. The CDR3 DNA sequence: TGCGCCAGCAGCCAAGAAGTTAGCGGGAGACATGGCTACACCTTC. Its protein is CASSQEVSGRHGYTF.